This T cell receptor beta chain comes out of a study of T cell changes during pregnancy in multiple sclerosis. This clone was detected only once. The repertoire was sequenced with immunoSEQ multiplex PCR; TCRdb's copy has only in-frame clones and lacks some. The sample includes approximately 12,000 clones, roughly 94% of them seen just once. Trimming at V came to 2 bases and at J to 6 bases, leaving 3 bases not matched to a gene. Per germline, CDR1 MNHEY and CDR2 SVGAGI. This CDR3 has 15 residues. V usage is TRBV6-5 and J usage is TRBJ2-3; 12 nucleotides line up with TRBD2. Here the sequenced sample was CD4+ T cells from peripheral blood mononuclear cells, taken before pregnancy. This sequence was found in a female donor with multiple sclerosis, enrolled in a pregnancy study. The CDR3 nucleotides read TGTGCCAGCAGTTACCGGACTAGCGGGGTTGATACGCAGTATTTT. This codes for CASSYRTSGVDTQYF.